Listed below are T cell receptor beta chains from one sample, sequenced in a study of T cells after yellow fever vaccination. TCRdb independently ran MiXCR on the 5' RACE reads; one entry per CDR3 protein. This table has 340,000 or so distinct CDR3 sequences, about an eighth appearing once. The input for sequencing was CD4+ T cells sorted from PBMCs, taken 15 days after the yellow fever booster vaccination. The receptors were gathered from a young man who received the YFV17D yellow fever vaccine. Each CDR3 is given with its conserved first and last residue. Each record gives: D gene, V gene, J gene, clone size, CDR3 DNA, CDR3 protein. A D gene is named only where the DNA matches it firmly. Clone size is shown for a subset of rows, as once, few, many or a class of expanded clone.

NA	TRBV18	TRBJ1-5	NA	TGTGCCAGCTCACCATTTACGGGAAGCAATCAGCCCCAGCATTTT	CASSPFTGSNQPQHF
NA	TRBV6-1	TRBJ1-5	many	TGTGCCAGCAGTTTGGGGTGGTCTAGCAATCAGCCCCAGCATTTT	CASSLGWSSNQPQHF
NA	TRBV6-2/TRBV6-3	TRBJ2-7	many	TGTGCCAGCAGTTTGTGGGGCGGAATCTCCTACGAGCAGTACTTC	CASSLWGGISYEQYF
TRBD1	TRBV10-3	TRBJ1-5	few	TGTGCCATCAGGCCCCGGGACAGTAGCAATCAGCCCCAGCATTTT	CAIRPRDSSNQPQHF
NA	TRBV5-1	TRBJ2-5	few	TGCGCCAGCGCCTTCGGGGTTGGGGAGACCCAGTACTTC	CASAFGVGETQYF
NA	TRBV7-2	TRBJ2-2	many	TGTGCCAGCAGCTTAGAGAGGGTAGAAAACGGCGGGGAGCTGTTTTTT	CASSLERVENGGELFF
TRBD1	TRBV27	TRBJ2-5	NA	TGTGCCAGCAGTCCTCAGGGGGCCGGGGAGACCCAGTACTTC	CASSPQGAGETQYF
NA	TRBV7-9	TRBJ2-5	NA	TGTGCCAGCAGCTTTCCCGTAGGATCATTAGAGACCCAGTACTTC	CASSFPVGSLETQYF
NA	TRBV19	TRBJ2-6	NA	TGTGCCAGTAGTACCGGACGGATCAAGACTGGGGCCAACGTCCTGACTTTC	CASSTGRIKTGANVLTF
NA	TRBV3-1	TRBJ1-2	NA	TGTGCCAGCAGCCAAGAGGGAAGGCAGATGCCCTACACCTTC	CASSQEGRQMPYTF
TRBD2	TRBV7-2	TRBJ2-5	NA	TGTGCCAGCAAATCCGGGAGCGGGGAAGAGACCCAGTACTTC	CASKSGSGEETQYF
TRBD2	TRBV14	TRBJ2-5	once	TGTGCCAGCAGCCAATTGTCGTCGACTAGCGGGGGGGCCGGAGAGACCCAGTACTTC	CASSQLSSTSGGAGETQYF
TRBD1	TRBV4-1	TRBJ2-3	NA	TGCGCCAGCAGCCAGCCCAGGGGGACAGGCCTTCGGGTAGATACGCAGTATTTT	CASSQPRGTGLRVDTQYF
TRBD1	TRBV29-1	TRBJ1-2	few	TGCAGCGGTGCAGGGACAGGGAGTCGCTACACCTTC	CSGAGTGSRYTF
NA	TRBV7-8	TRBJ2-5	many	TGTGCCAGCAGCTTAGGACGTAACCGAGAGACCCAGTACTTC	CASSLGRNRETQYF
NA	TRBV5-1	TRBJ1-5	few	TGCGCCAGCAGCTTGGGGACAACTAGCAATCAGCCCCAGCATTTT	CASSLGTTSNQPQHF
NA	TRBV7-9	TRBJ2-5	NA	TGTGCCAGCAGCTTAGCGGCAGGCGGAGGGGAGACCCAGTACTTC	CASSLAAGGGETQYF
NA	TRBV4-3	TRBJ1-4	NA	TGCGCCAGCAGCCAAGAAAAGATCGCAGCTAATGAAAAACTGTTTTTT	CASSQEKIAANEKLFF
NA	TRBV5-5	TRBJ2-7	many	TGTGCCAGCAGTGCGGTTACCCACTCCTACGAGCAGTACTTC	CASSAVTHSYEQYF
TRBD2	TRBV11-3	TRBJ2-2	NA	TGTGCCAGCCGAGCGGGGCCGAACACCGGGGAGCTGTTTTTT	CASRAGPNTGELFF
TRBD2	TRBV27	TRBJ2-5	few	TGTGCCAGCAGTTTATTGGCACTAGCGGGTAAAGAGACCCAGTACTTC	CASSLLALAGKETQYF
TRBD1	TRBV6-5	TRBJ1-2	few	TGTGCCAGCATACGAGGGCAGGGGGCAGGTGGCTACACCTTC	CASIRGQGAGGYTF
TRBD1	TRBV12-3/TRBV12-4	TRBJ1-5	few	TGTGCCAGCAGTCCACAATACAGGGGGGCCCAGCCCCAGCATTTT	CASSPQYRGAQPQHF
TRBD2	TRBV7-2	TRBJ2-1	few	TGTGCCAGCAGCTTTCCCGGGGGGGCCGGTGAGCAGTTCTTC	CASSFPGGAGEQFF
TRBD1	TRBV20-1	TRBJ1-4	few	TGCGGGCTACAGGGGTTCGTGAGTGAAAAACTGTTTTTT	CGLQGFVSEKLFF
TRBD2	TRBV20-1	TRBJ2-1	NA	TGCAGTGCTAGGCCCGGGACTAGCGGGGGGGCGTGGGAGTTCTTC	CSARPGTSGGAWEFF
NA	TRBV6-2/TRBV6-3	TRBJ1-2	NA	TGTGCAAGCAGCAACTCGTATGGCTACACCTTC	CASSNSYGYTF
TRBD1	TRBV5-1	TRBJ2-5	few	TGCGCCAGCAGATCCTCCGGGACAGCTGAAGAGACCCAGTACTTC	CASRSSGTAEETQYF
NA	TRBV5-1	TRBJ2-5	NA	TGCGCCAGCAGTCGCCAATCACAAGAGACCCAGTACTTC	CASSRQSQETQYF
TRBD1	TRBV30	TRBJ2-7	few	TGTGCCTGGAAAACCTCTCAGGGGGTCTACGAGCAGTACTTC	CAWKTSQGVYEQYF
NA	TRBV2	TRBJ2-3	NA	TGTGCCACCGTAGACCGGGATACGCAGTATTTT	CATVDRDTQYF
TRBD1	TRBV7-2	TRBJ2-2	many	TGTGCCAGCAGCAAAGGACAGGCGTACACGAACACCGGGGAGCTGTTTTTT	CASSKGQAYTNTGELFF
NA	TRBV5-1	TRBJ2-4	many	TGCGCCAGCAGCTCCGACGGCGACCGAGGGATCATTCAGTACTTC	CASSSDGDRGIIQYF
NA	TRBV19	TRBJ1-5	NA	TGTGCCAGTAGTCCGTTAGACGGAGGGAGCAATCAGCCCCAGCATTTT	CASSPLDGGSNQPQHF
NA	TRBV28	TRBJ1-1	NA	TGTGCCAGCAGAGAAGGTCGGACTGAAGCTTTCTTT	CASREGRTEAFF